The entry below gives a single TCR beta chain sequence along with its context. Its antigen is unknown. PCR primers comprised 60 Vbeta and 13 Jbeta primers. Libraries were prepared by immunoSEQ multiplex PCR; TCRdb keeps only in-frame clonotypes and omits some of them. This table has about 140,000 clones, about 79% appearing once. Germline loops: CDR1 LNHDA, CDR2 SQIVND (reference sequence). V was clipped by 7 bases and J by 1 base, with 12 bases between them. The CDR3 has 14 amino acids. The sample is drawn from a study of cytomegalovirus exposure and HLA in healthy donors. General observations from the study: V segments that were indistinguishable, TRBV6-2 and TRBV6-3 among them, were omitted from analysis.

The receptor was isolated from a man aged 35-49 years in good health and CMV-seropositive. Sequences were obtained from PBMCs. V usage is TRBV19 and J usage is TRBJ2-3; tentative D call: TRBD2 (5 bases). For the CDR3, the DNA is TGTGCCAGTACCCCGCCCGGGGGCACAGATACGCAGTATTTT. Translation gives CASTPPGGTDTQYF.